The sequence of this TCR beta chain was determined in a study of T cells in women clearing cervical HPV infection. Study as a whole: Case blood was drawn when the lesion was first found; control blood after infection became undetectable.

This table comes from immunoSEQ multiplex PCR, and its TCRdb copy is limited to in-frame clones, with some not included. Across 25,000 to 35,000 clones, the top ten clones capture roughly 8.4% of the sample. Trimming removed 6 bases from V and 2 bases from J, with 14 bases in between. This CDR3 comprises 15 residues. Germline V gives CDR1 SNHLY, CDR2 FYNNEI. As to this clone: The read terminates 3 residues ahead of where the CDR3 ends, so the germline J gene completes it.

The source material was blood buffy coat. The TCR was taken from a woman between 18 and 69 years old with a cervical HPV16 infection that either progressed to CIN3+ or cleared (not recorded which). The rearrangement links TRBV2 to TRBJ1-5; D is possibly TRBD1 (6 bases). The CDR3 sequence is CASSKDAGGNQPQHF. The CDR3 bases that were read are TGTGCCAGCAGCAAGGACGCAGGGGGCAATCAGCCC.